This is a list of T cell receptor beta chains from one sample in a study of blood T cell repertoires in COVID-19. Measured with immunoSEQ multiplex PCR; TCRdb has only the in-frame clones, and not every one. The sample shows fewer than 200,000 clones, approximately 90% of them seen only once. Sequences were obtained from peripheral blood. Source of these receptors: a young man who had recovered from COVID-19. Each CDR3 is given with its conserved first and last residue. A D gene is named only where the DNA matches it firmly. Rows give clone size only sometimes, using once, few, many, or a class for an expanded clone.

TRBJ2-1 | few | - | TRBV6-2/TRBV6-3 | 12 | TGTGCCAGCAGTTATTCGCAGGGTGGGCAGTTCTTC | CASSYSQGGQFF
TRBJ2-2 | - | TRBD1 | TRBV5-1 | 17 | TGCGCCAGCAGTTACCGCTCCGGGACAGGGAACACCGGGGAGCTGTTTTTT | CASSYRSGTGNTGELFF
TRBJ2-1 | - | - | TRBV18 | 11 | TGTGCCAGCTCTATACTAGATGAGCAGTTCTTC | CASSILDEQFF
TRBJ1-1 | - | TRBD1 | TRBV19 | 16 | TGTGCCAGTAGCCTTGGGACAGGGATATTCGGGACTGAAGCTTTCTTT | CASSLGTGIFGTEAFF
TRBJ2-7 | - | TRBD1 | TRBV28 | 16 | TGTGCCAGCAGTTTCACAGGGTGGGACAGGGCCTACGAGCAGTACTTC | CASSFTGWDRAYEQYF
TRBJ2-7 | - | TRBD2 | TRBV4-1 | 17 | TGCGCCAGCAGCCAATTCCCTGGACTAGCGGGGTGGTACGAGCAGTACTTC | CASSQFPGLAGWYEQYF
TRBJ1-1 | once | TRBD1 | TRBV7-9 | 12 | TGTGCCAGCAGCGGGCGGGACAGAAGATCTTTCTTT | CASSGRDRRSFF
TRBJ1-4 | - | TRBD1 | TRBV28 | 16 | TGTGCCAGCACCTCCGGGACAGGGGGCTTAAGAGAAAAACTGTTTTTT | CASTSGTGGLREKLFF
TRBJ1-1 | - | TRBD1 | TRBV6-5 | 15 | TGTGCCAGCAAAATGGGACAGGGGGCTGGCACTGAAGCTTTCTTT | CASKMGQGAGTEAFF
TRBJ2-4 | - | - | TRBV7-2 | 13 | TGTGCCAGCAGCCAAAAGGGGAAAAACATTCAGTACTTC | CASSQKGKNIQYF
TRBJ2-1 | once | - | TRBV18 | 13 | TGTGCCAGCTCACGGGGGGTTTACAATGAGCAGTTCTTC | CASSRGVYNEQFF
TRBJ1-3 | - | - | TRBV21-1 | 15 | TGTGCCAGCAGCAATGGGTGGAGCTCTGGAAACACCATATATTTT | CASSNGWSSGNTIYF
TRBJ2-1 | - | - | TRBV27 | 13 | TGTGCCAGCAGTTTTGGCCTCTACAATGAGCAGTTCTTC | CASSFGLYNEQFF
TRBJ2-6 | - | TRBD1 | TRBV24-1 | 16 | TGTGCCACCAGTGATCGGGACAGGGCTGGGGCCAACGTCCTGACTTTC | CATSDRDRAGANVLTF
TRBJ2-7 | once | TRBD1 | TRBV19 | 14 | TGTGCCAGTAGTATAATGCAGGGGGCCTACGAGCAGTACTTC | CASSIMQGAYEQYF
TRBJ2-3 | - | - | TRBV7-9 | 17 | TGTGCCAGCAGCCCCCTTTTACGGTCTGCGGGCACAGATACGCAGTATTTT | CASSPLLRSAGTDTQYF
TRBJ1-2 | - | - | TRBV5-4 | 13 | TGTGCCAGCAGCTTGGGAGGAAACGATGGCTACACCTTC | CASSLGGNDGYTF
TRBJ1-2 | - | - | TRBV27 | 15 | TGTGCCAGCTCACTTGAGGGCAGAAGTGACTATGGCTACACCTTC | CASSLEGRSDYGYTF
TRBJ2-2 | - | - | TRBV12-3/TRBV12-4 | 13 | TGTGCCAGCAGCCTTTCTTACACCGGGGAGCTGTTTTTT | CASSLSYTGELFF
TRBJ1-2 | once | - | TRBV7-2 | 16 | TGTGCCAGCAGCTCCGGAGAAGGCCCTCCCATCTATGGCTACACCTTC | CASSSGEGPPIYGYTF
TRBJ2-7 | - | TRBD2 | TRBV3-1/TRBV3-2 | 14 | TGTGCCAGCAGCCAAGATAAGGGAGGGCGCGAGCAGTACTTC | CASSQDKGGREQYF
TRBJ2-2 | - | TRBD2 | TRBV19 | 16 | TGTGCCATTTGGACTAGCGGGAGTGGCGACACCGGGGAGCTGTTTTTT | CAIWTSGSGDTGELFF
TRBJ2-7 | - | - | TRBV18 | 15 | TGTGCCAGCTCACGCGGAGGTGTTCAGGAGGCCGAGCAGTACTTC | CASSRGGVQEAEQYF
TRBJ1-6 | few | - | TRBV7-6 | 15 | TGTGCCAGCAGCCCCCGGACAGAAGATAATTCACCCCTCCACTTT | CASSPRTEDNSPLHF
TRBJ2-3 | - | TRBD1 | TRBV9 | 14 | TGTGCCAGCAGCGCCGACAGGGGGATCGATACGCAGTATTTT | CASSADRGIDTQYF
TRBJ2-5 | - | - | TRBV28 | 13 | TGTGCCAGCAGGGACATCTACCAAGAGACCCAGTACTTC | CASRDIYQETQYF
TRBJ2-1 | few | TRBD2 | TRBV7-2 | 14 | TGTGCCAGCAGCTTAACACTAGCGGGGAATGAGCAGTTCTTC | CASSLTLAGNEQFF
TRBJ2-6 | - | TRBD2 | TRBV7-2 | 17 | TGTGCCGAAGACGGGACTAGCGGTCTTTCAGGGGCCAACGTCCTGACTTTC | CAEDGTSGLSGANVLTF
TRBJ1-6 | few | TRBD1 | TRBV10-3 | 13 | TGTGCCATCAGAGGGACAGGGAATTCACCCCTCCACTTT | CAIRGTGNSPLHF
TRBJ2-1 | - | TRBD2 | TRBV28 | 14 | TGTGCCAGCCGGGGGGTCTCCTCCTACAATGAGCAGTTCTTC | CASRGVSSYNEQFF
TRBJ2-2 | - | TRBD2 | TRBV7-9 | 16 | TGTGCCAGCAGCTTAGGACTAGCGGAGAACACCGGGGAGCTGTTTTTT | CASSLGLAENTGELFF
TRBJ2-7 | - | TRBD2 | TRBV5-1 | 15 | TGCGCCAGCAGCACGGGGGACTACCGTACCTACGAGCAGTACTTC | CASSTGDYRTYEQYF
TRBJ2-7 | - | TRBD1 | TRBV5-1 | 15 | TGCGCCAGCAGCCACGTCCAGGGGGCGCGGGACGAGCAGTACTTC | CASSHVQGARDEQYF
TRBJ1-4 | - | - | TRBV20-1 | 11 | TGCAGCCGAAGGCTGAGGGAAAAACTGTTTTTT | CSRRLREKLFF
TRBJ1-2 | - | TRBD1 | TRBV9 | 15 | TGTGCCAGCAGCCCTGGGGGAGGACAGGGGTATGGCTACACCTTC | CASSPGGGQGYGYTF
TRBJ2-7 | - | - | TRBV10-3 | 14 | TGTGCCATCGGGGATGAGGGCCGCTCCTACGAGCAGTACTTC | CAIGDEGRSYEQYF
TRBJ2-7 | - | - | TRBV4-3 | 14 | TGCGCCAGCAGCCAAGCGGCGGGGATCCACGAGCAGTACTTC | CASSQAAGIHEQYF
TRBJ1-2 | - | TRBD1 | TRBV27 | 15 | TGTGCCAGCAGTCGAACAGGGGGGGCTAACTATGGCTACACCTTC | CASSRTGGANYGYTF
TRBJ2-7 | - | - | TRBV4-3 | 14 | TGCGCCAGCAGCCAAGATTGGCCGACCTACGAGCAGTACTTC | CASSQDWPTYEQYF